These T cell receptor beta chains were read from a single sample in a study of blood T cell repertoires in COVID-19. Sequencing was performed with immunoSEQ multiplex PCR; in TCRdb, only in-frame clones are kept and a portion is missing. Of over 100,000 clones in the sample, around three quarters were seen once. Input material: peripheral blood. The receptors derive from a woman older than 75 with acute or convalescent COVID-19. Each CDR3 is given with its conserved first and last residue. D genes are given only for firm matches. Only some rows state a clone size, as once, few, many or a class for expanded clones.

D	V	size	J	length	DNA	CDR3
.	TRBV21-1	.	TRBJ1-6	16	TGTGCCAGCAGCCCCCGGGGGGCAGACCAAAATTCACCCCTCCACTTT	CASSPRGADQNSPLHF
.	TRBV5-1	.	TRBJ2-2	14	TGCGCCAGCAGCTCCTCCGGGAGCGCCGGGGAGCTGTTTTTT	CASSSSGSAGELFF
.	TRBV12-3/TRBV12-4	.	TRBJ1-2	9	TGTGCCAGCAGTCGGGACTTGACCTTC	CASSRDLTF
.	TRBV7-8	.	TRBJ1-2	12	TGTGCCAGCAGCTTCTTAGACTATGGCTACACCTTC	CASSFLDYGYTF
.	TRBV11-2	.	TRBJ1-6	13	TGTGCCAGCAGCCCTGAGGGAAATTCACCCCTCCACTTT	CASSPEGNSPLHF
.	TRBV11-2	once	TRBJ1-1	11	TGTGCCAGCAGGCCGGCGCGGGGAGCTTTCTTT	CASRPARGAFF
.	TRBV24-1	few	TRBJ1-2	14	TGTGCCACCAGTGATTTTGGGGGGACCTATGGCTACACCTTC	CATSDFGGTYGYTF
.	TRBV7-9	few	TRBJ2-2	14	TGTGCCAGCAGAAAAACAGTGAACACCGGGGAGCTGTTTTTT	CASRKTVNTGELFF
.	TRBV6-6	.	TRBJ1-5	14	TGTGCCAGCAGTTCAGGCGACGGCAATCAGCCCCAGCATTTT	CASSSGDGNQPQHF
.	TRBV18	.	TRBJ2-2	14	TGTGCCAGCTCACCAAGCGCGAACACCGGGGAGCTGTTTTTT	CASSPSANTGELFF
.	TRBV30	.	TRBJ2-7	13	TGTGCCTGGAGTGTAAGTTTAGGGGGCGAGCAGTACTTC	CAWSVSLGGEQYF
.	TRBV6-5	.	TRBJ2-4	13	TGTGCCAGCAGTCACACCCGCGGGGACATTCAGTACTTC	CASSHTRGDIQYF
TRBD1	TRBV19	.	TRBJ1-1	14	TGTGCCAGTAGTAGGGGACAGATTAACACTGAAGCTTTCTTT	CASSRGQINTEAFF
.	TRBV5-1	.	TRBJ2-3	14	TGCGCCAGCAGCCCCACTAGTACCACAGATACGCAGTATTTT	CASSPTSTTDTQYF
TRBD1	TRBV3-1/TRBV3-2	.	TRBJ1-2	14	TGTGCCAGCAGCCAGTGGGACAGGGGTTATGGCTACACCTTC	CASSQWDRGYGYTF
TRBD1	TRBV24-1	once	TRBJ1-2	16	TGTGCCACCAGTGATCCACGGACAGGGGAGGCATATGGCTACACCTTC	CATSDPRTGEAYGYTF